This T cell receptor (beta chain) stems from a study of CD8 T cells in ankylosing spondylitis. Whole-study results and caveats: One TCR beta motif, made up of 7 or 8 highly homologous variants, appeared characteristic of ankylosing spondylitis blood. Matched ankylosing spondylitis synovial fluid reportedly contained a significantly enriched population of disease-linked clones.

Quantitative 5'-RACE with molecular barcodes generated TCR beta libraries. MiXCR, run by TCRdb on the 5' RACE reads, gives a single entry per CDR3 protein. The table records about 800,000 distinct CDR3 sequences, roughly 12% of them present only once. The CDR3 has 13 residues. Germline CDR1 reads DFQATT; CDR2 reads SNEGSKA (reference sequence). The J segment lost 5 bases and the V segment lost 4 bases, leaving 4 bases of the junction unmatched. Concerning this clonotype itself: Antigen unknown.

The V and J genes are TRBV20-1 and TRBJ1-1; 10 bases match TRBD1. The sequence was obtained from a male donor with ankylosing spondylitis. The specimen was blood, either unsorted or a sorted T cell fraction (not recorded which). The CDR3: CSATDRGMTEAFF. The CDR3 nucleotides read TGCAGTGCTACGGACAGGGGGATGACTGAAGCTTTCTTT.